The present T cell receptor beta chain was sequenced within a study of regulatory T cells in long-lasting Graves disease. This clonotype was recorded many times. Its matching antigen is unknown. V shed 5 bases, J shed 9 bases, and the junction held 9 bases outside the gene matches. CDR1 and CDR2 from the germline V gene are MNHEY and SMNVEV (reference sequence). CDR3 size: 15 residues. Study-level results: TRBV28, TRBJ1-2 and TRBJ2-5 were favored in persistent disease.

Stated time point: newly diagnosed GD, antithyroid drugs for less than 3 months. TCR sequences were obtained from RNA taken from PBMCs. Construction of the TCR beta libraries employed iRepertoire HTBI primers in conjunction with Arm-PCR of CDR3 regions. MiXCR, applied by TCRdb to the multiplex PCR reads, yields one record per CDR3 protein. The data hold 550,000 to 700,000 distinct CDR3 sequences, with roughly 15% observed a single time. These data also formed part of another study, on T cells in Graves' hyperthyroidism and ophthalmopathy.

Material: peripheral blood mononuclear cells (PBMCs), obtained at new diagnosis, from a patient treated with antithyroid drugs. J is TRBJ2-1 and V is TRBV27, with 11 bases aligning to TRBD1. The receptor's source is a man between 18 and 35 years old with Graves disease. The CDR3 is CASSDRDRGFGEQFF. The CDR3 DNA reads TGTGCCAGCAGTGACCGGGACAGGGGGTTTGGTGAGCAGTTCTTC.